This T cell receptor (beta chain) was retrieved from a study of identifying expanded T cells in peripheral blood. Study results and limitations: Over about two and four weeks, about 15 and 19 clones changed, versus around 1.2 between replicates.

Trimming removed 2 bases from V and 10 bases from J; junction bases left unmatched: 8. The CDR3 is made up of 16 amino acids. Germline CDR1 MRHNA, CDR2 SNTAGT. The assay was immunoSEQ multiplex PCR, and TCRdb's table has in-frame clones only and misses some. The sample yields 58,000 or so clones, over 80% seen once. Worth noting for this clone: The antigen remains undetermined.

Healthy donors had no documented immune events, such as infections, while sampled. The V gene is TRBV6-4, the J gene TRBJ1-6, with 10 bases matching TRBD1. The sample comprised blood. The TCR sequence derives from a person between 18 and 75 years old in good health. CDR3 nucleotide sequence: TGTGCCAGCAGTGACCACGGGACAGGGGAACTCTCACCCCTCCACTTT. Translation gives CASSDHGTGELSPLHF.